A selection of T cell receptor beta chains follows, all from one sample in a study of cytomegalovirus exposure and HLA in healthy donors. Clones were read by immunoSEQ multiplex PCR, and TCRdb kept only the in-frame ones, dropping some. Counted here are approximately 120,000 clones, 90% to 96% occurring once; the ten biggest clones make up 1.5% to 2%. Material: PBMCs. The source is a man aged 18 to 30 in good health and CMV-seronegative. Each CDR3 is given with its conserved first and last residue. D genes are given only for firm matches. Clone size is stated in some rows and not others, as once, few, many or a class when expanded.

TRBJ2-5	-	-	TRBV4-2	TGTGCCAGCAGCCAAGGGTCTAGCCTGGAGACCCAGTACTTC	CASSQGSSLETQYF
TRBJ1-5	-	-	TRBV19	TGTGCCAGTAGTATAGTGGCTCCCGCTTTCAATCAGCCCCAGCATTTT	CASSIVAPAFNQPQHF
TRBJ2-1	-	TRBD2	TRBV7-2	TGTGCCAGCAGCTTAGCGCTGGGACTAGCGGGAGAGGAGCAGTTCTTC	CASSLALGLAGEEQFF
TRBJ2-7	-	TRBD1	TRBV30	TGTGCCTGGAGTGAACGGACAGGGCCCTACGAGCAGTACTTC	CAWSERTGPYEQYF
TRBJ2-6	-	TRBD2	TRBV10-2	TGCGCCAGCAGTGAGAAAACTGTAGCGGGAGCTTCTGGGGCCAACGTCCTGACTTTC	CASSEKTVAGASGANVLTF
TRBJ1-2	-	-	TRBV18	TGTGCCAGCTCACCAGGGACTCGAGACTATGGCTACACCTTC	CASSPGTRDYGYTF
TRBJ1-5	-	-	TRBV19	TGTGCCAGTAGTAAGTCATACGGGTTTAGCAATCAGCCCCAGCATTTT	CASSKSYGFSNQPQHF
TRBJ2-1	-	-	TRBV9	TGTGCCAGCAGCGGGGGACACCCCGGCGATGAGCAGTTCTTC	CASSGGHPGDEQFF
TRBJ2-5	-	-	TRBV5-1	TGCGCCAGCAGAGCTCAAGAGACCCAGTACTTC	CASRAQETQYF
TRBJ1-5	-	-	TRBV6-1	TGTGCCAGCAGTGGGAGGGTAGGGGACGGTCAGCCCCAGCATTTT	CASSGRVGDGQPQHF
TRBJ2-7	-	TRBD2	TRBV6-5	TGTGCCAGCAGTTACTGGGGACTAGCGTACGAGCAGTACTTC	CASSYWGLAYEQYF
TRBJ1-2	once	-	TRBV10-3	TGTGCCATCAGTGCCCGGGACCTCAGGGGCAGAGGTAACTATGGCTACACCTTC	CAISARDLRGRGNYGYTF
TRBJ2-5	-	-	TRBV28	TGTGCCAGCAGCCCACACAGGGTGAGCACGGAGACCCAGTACTTC	CASSPHRVSTETQYF
TRBJ2-7	-	TRBD1	TRBV29-1	TGCAGCGTCCCCGGACAGGGAAGGCAGTACTTC	CSVPGQGRQYF
TRBJ2-1	-	-	TRBV7-2	TGTGCCAGCAGCTCTAGGGGGTATGGTGAGCAGTTCTTC	CASSSRGYGEQFF
TRBJ2-5	-	TRBD2	TRBV2	TGTGCCAGCAGTGACGATGCCCGGGACTATGGGAAGACCCAGTACTTC	CASSDDARDYGKTQYF
TRBJ1-3	once	-	TRBV28	TGTGCCAGCAAACCCCCCAGGGGAGGAAACACCATATATTTT	CASKPPRGGNTIYF
TRBJ2-1	-	TRBD1	TRBV5-1	TGCGCCAGCAGCAGCCCACAGGGGGCTTACAATGAGCAGTTCTTC	CASSSPQGAYNEQFF
TRBJ2-1	once	TRBD2	TRBV4-3	TGCGCCAGCAGCCAAGATGGACTAGCGGGAAATGAGCAGTTCTTC	CASSQDGLAGNEQFF